There are a few counts of the clone carrying this TCR beta chain. As yet, its antigen is unknown. Other DNA sequences in this specimen translate into the identical CDR3. This record belongs to a study of beta chain features in type 1 diabetes. Whole-study results and caveats: The study found fewer insertions and more deletions at VDJ junctions in type 1 diabetes patients. Moderate but significant shortening of TCRB CDR3s was recorded in all four CD4+ subsets from Type 1 diabetes patients. Within the patient group, naive, central memory and Treg TCRB repertoires appeared more similar to each other than within healthy donors.

Reverse transcription of all isolated RNA meant that expressed TCRB transcripts were sequenced. Libraries were prepared by immunoSEQ multiplex PCR; TCRdb keeps only in-frame clonotypes and omits some of them. This sample yields under 300,000 clones, of which roughly a tenth are seen a single time; about 0.018% belongs to the top ten. In all sorted populations, purity surpassed 98%. This receptor was taken from a man under 40 with type 1 diabetes. The specimen sequenced was naive CD4+ T cells from blood.

CDR3 DNA: TGTGCCAGCAGCTTCACGGGTGGCGACGAGCAGTACTTC. This gives the protein CASSFTGGDEQYF. The chain joins TRBV11-2 to TRBJ2-7; no definite D call. The CDR3 is made up of 13 amino acids. Germline V gene lookup returns CDR1 SGHAT and CDR2 FQNNGV. V was shortened by 3 bases and J by 5 bases, with 11 bases between the two germline ends.